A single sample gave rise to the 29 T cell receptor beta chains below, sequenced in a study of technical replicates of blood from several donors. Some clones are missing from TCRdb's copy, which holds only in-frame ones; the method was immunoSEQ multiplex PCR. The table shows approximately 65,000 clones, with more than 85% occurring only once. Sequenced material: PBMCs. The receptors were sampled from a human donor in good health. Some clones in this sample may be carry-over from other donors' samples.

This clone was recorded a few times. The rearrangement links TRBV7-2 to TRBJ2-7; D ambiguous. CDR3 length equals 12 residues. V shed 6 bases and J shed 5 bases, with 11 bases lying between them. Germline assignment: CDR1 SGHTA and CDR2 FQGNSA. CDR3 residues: CASRAVTNEQYF. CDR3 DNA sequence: TGTGCCAGCAGGGCGGTTACCAACGAGCAGTACTTC. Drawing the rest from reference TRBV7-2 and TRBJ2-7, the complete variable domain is GAGVSQSPSNKVTEKGKDVELRCDPISGHTALYWYRQSLGQGLEFLIYFQGNSAPDKSGLPSDRFSAERTGGSVSTLTIQRTQQEDSAVYLCASRAVTNEQYFGPGTRLTVT.

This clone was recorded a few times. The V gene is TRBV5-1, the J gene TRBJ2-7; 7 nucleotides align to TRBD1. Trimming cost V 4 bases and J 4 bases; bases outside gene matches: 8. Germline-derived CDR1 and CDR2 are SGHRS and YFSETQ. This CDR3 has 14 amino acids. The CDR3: CASSPGQAAYEQYF. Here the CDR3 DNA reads TGCGCCAGCAGCCCCGGACAGGCCGCTTACGAGCAGTACTTC.

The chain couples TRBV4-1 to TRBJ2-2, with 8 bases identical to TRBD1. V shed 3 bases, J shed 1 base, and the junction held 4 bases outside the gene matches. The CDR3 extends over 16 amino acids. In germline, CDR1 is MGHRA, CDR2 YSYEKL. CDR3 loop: CASSQTDRENTGELFF. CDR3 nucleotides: TGCGCCAGCAGCCAGACGGACAGGGAGAACACCGGGGAGCTGTTTTTT.

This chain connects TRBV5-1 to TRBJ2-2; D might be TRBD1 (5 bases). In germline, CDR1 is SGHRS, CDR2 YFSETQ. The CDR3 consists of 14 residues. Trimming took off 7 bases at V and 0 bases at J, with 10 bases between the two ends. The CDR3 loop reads CASRWGTNTGELFF. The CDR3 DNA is TGCGCCAGCCGTTGGGGCACGAACACCGGGGAGCTGTTTTTT.

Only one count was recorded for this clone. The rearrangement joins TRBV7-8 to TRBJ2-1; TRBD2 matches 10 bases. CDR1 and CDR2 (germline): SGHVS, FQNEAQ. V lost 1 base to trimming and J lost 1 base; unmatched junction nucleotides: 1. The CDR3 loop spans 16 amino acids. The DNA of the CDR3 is TGTGCCAGCAGCTTAGATAGCGGGAGGTCCTACAATGAGCAGTTCTTC. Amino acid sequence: CASSLDSGRSYNEQFF.

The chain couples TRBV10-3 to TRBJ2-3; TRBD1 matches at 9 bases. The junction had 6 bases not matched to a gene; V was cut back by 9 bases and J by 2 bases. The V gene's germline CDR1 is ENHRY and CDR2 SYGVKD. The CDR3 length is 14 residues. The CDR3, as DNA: TGTGCCATTCAGAGGACAGGGGACACAGATACGCAGTATTTT. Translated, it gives CAIQRTGDTDTQYF.

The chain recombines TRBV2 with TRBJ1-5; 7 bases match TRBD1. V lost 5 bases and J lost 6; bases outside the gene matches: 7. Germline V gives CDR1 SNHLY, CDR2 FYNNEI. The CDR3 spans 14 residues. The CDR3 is CASSRQGSGQPQHF. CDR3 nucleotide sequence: TGTGCCAGCAGTCGACAGGGCTCGGGTCAGCCCCAGCATTTT.

The CDR3 reads CASSHSATGGAFSQETQYF. The CDR3 nucleotides are TGTGCCAGCAGCCATTCTGCGACAGGGGGCGCTTTCTCCCAAGAGACCCAGTACTTC. The genes are TRBV11-2 and TRBJ2-5; 10 nucleotides line up with TRBD1. CDR3 size: 19 residues. Germline CDR1 and CDR2: SGHAT and FQNNGV. The junction had 16 bases not matched to a gene; V was cut back by 5 bases and J by 1 base.

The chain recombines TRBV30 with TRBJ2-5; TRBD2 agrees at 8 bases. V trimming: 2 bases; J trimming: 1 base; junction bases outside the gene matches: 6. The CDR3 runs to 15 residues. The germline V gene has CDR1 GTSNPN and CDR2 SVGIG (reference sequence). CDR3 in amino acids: CAWSLAGGPQETQYF. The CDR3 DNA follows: TGTGCCTGGAGTCTCGCGGGGGGACCCCAAGAGACCCAGTACTTC.

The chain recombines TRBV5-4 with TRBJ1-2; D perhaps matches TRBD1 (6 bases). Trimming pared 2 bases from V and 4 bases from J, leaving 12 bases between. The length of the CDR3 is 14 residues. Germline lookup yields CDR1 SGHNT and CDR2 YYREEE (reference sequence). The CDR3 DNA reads TGTGCCAGCAGCTTCCCAGGGGCCCTCTATGGCTACACCTTC. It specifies CASSFPGALYGYTF.

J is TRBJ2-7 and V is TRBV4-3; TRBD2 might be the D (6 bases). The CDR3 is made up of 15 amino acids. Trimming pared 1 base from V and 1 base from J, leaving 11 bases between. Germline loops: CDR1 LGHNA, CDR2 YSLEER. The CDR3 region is CASSQGSGGSYEQYF. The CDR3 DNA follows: TGCGCCAGCAGCCAAGGGAGCGGAGGGTCCTACGAGCAGTACTTC.

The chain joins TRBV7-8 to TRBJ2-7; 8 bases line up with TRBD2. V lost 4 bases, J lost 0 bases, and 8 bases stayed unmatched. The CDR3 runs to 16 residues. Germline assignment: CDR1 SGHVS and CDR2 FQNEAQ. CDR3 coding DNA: TGTGCCAGCAGCTATATAGCGGGGACGAGCTCCTACGAGCAGTACTTC. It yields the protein CASSYIAGTSSYEQYF.

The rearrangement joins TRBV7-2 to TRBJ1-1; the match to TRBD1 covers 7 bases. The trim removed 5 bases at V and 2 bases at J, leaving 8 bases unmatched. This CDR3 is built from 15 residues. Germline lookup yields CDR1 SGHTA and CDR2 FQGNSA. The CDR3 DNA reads TGTGCCAGCAGCCCTGCGAGGGGGCTTAACACTGAAGCTTTCTTT. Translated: CASSPARGLNTEAFF.

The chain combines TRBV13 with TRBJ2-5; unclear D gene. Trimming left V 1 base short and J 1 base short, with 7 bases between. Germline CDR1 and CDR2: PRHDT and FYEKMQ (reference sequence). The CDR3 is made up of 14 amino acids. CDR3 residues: CASSLDAVQETQYF. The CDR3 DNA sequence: TGTGCCAGCAGCTTAGATGCGGTCCAAGAGACCCAGTACTTC.

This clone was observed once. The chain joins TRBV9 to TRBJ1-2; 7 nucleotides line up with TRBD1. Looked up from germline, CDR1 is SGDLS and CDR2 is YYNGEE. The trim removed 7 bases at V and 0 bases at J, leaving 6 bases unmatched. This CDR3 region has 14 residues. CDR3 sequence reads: CASGGTAANYGYTF. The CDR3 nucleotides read TGTGCCAGCGGAGGGACAGCCGCTAACTATGGCTACACCTTC.

The CDR3 protein is CASSRQGSYNEQFF. In nucleotides, the CDR3 is TGTGCCAGCTCACGACAGGGGTCCTACAATGAGCAGTTCTTC. V gene TRBV18 combines with J gene TRBJ2-1, with 8 bases that match TRBD1. This CDR3 comprises 14 residues. V trimming: 4 bases; J trimming: 1 base; junction bases outside the gene matches: 0. Per germline, CDR1 KGHSH and CDR2 LQKENI.

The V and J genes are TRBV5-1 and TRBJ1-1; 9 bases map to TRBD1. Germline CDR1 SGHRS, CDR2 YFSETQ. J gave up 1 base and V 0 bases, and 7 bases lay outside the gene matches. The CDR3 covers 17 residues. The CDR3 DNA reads TGCGCCAGCAGCTTGGAAGGGACAGGGTCTTGGAACACTGAAGCTTTCTTT. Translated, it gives CASSLEGTGSWNTEAFF.

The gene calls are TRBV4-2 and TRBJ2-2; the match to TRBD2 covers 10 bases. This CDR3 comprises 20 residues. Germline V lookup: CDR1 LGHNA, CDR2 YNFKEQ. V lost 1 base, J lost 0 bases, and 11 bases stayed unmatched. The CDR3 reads CASSQGRLAGEIANTGELFF. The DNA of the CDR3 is TGTGCCAGCAGCCAAGGGAGGCTAGCGGGAGAAATAGCGAACACCGGGGAGCTGTTTTTT.

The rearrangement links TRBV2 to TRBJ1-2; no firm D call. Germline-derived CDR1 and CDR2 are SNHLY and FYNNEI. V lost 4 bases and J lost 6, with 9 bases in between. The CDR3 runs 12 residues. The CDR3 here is CASSGGMNGYTF. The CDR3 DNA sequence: TGTGCCAGCAGTGGAGGCATGAATGGCTACACCTTC.

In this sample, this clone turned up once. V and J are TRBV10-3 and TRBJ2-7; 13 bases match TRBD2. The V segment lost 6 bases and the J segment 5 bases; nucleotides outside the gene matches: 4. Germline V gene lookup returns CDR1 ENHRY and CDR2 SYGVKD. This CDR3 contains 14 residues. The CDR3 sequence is CAISFGLAGDEQYF. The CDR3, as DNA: TGTGCCATCAGCTTTGGACTAGCGGGAGACGAGCAGTACTTC.

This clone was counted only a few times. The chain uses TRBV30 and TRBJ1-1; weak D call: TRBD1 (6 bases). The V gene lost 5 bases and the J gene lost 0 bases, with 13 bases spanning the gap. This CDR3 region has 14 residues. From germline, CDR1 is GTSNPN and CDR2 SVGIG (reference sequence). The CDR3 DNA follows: TGTGCCTGGGGCTTGGACAGCATGAACACTGAAGCTTTCTTT. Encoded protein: CAWGLDSMNTEAFF. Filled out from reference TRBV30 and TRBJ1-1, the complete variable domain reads SQTIHQWPATLVQPVGSPLSLECTVEGTSNPNLYWYRQAAGRGLQLLFYSVGIGQISSEVPQNLSASRPQDRQFILSSKKLLLSDSGFYLCAWGLDSMNTEAFFGQGTRLTVV.

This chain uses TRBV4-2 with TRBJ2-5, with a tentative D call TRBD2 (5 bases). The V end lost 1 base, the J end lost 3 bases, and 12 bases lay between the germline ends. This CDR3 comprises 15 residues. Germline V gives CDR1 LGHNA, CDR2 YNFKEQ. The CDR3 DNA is TGTGCCAGCAGCCAAGGGTCAGGAGCGGAAGAGACCCAGTACTTC. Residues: CASSQGSGAEETQYF.

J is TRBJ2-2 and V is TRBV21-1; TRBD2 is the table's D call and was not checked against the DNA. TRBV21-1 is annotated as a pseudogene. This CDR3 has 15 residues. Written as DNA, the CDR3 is TGTGCCAGCAGCATTAGCGGGGGACCCACCGGGGAGCTGTTTTTT. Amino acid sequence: CASSISGGPTGELFF.

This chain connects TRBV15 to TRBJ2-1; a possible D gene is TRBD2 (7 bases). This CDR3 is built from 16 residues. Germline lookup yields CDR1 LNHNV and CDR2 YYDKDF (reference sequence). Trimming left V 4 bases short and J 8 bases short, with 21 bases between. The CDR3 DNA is TGTGCCACCAGCAATCCAGGCGGGGGCCGTTACCATGAGCAGTTCTTC. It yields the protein CATSNPGGGRYHEQFF.

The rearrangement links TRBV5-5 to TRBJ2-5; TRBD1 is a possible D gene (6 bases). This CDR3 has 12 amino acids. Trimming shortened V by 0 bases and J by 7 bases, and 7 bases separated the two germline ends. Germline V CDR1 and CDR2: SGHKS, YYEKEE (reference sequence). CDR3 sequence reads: CASSLEQGTQYF. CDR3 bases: TGTGCCAGCAGCTTGGAACAGGGGACCCAGTACTTC.

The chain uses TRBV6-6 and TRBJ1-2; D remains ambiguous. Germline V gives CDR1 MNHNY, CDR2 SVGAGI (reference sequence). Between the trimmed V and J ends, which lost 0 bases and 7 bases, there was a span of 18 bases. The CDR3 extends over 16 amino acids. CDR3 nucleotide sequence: TGTGCCAGCAGTTACTCGATGACCATTAGGACTGCTGGCTACACCTTC. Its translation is CASSYSMTIRTAGYTF.

The CDR3 nucleotides are TGTGCCAGTAGTATAGCAGGTCATCTCTACGAGCAGTACTTC. Its translation is CASSIAGHLYEQYF. The chain uses TRBV19 and TRBJ2-7; D remains ambiguous. The V end was cut by 1 base, the J end by 3 bases, with 10 bases between. Germline V CDR1 and CDR2: LNHDA, SQIVND (reference sequence). This CDR3 region has 14 residues.

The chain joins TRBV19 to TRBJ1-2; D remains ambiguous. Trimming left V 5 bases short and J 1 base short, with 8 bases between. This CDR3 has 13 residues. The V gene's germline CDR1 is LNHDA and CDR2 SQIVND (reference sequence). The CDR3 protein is CASSPGLNYGYTF. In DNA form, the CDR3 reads TGTGCCAGTAGTCCCGGTCTTAACTATGGCTACACCTTC. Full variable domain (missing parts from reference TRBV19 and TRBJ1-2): DGGITQSPKYLFRKEGQNVTLSCEQNLNHDAMYWYRQDPGQGLRLIYYSQIVNDFQKGDIAEGYSVSREKKESFPLTVTSAQKNPTAFYLCASSPGLNYGYTFGSGTRLTVV.

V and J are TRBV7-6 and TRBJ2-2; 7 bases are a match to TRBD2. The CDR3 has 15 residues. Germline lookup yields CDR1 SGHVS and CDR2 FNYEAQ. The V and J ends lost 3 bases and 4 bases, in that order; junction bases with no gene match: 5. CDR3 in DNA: TGTGCCAGCAGCTTTCAACCGGGGGGCACCGGGGAGCTGTTTTTT. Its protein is CASSFQPGGTGELFF.